The rows below give T cell receptor beta chains drawn from one sample of a study of OX40 agonist ivuxolimab in advanced cancers. TCRdb's table, derived via immunoSEQ multiplex PCR, lists solely in-frame clones and lacks some. The sample shows about 94,000 clones, 80% to 90% of them seen only once. The sequences come from CD4+ or CD8+ T cells sorted from blood, collected in a trial of the OX40 agonist ivuxolimab. The receptors were sampled from an adult with an advanced solid tumor such as melanoma, head and neck, liver or kidney cancer. Each CDR3 is given with its conserved first and last residue. D genes are given only for firm matches. Only part of the rows carry a size: once, few, many, or a class if the clone is expanded.

TRBJ2-2 | TRBD2 | NA | TRBV5-5 | TGTGCCAGCAGCTTGGAACTAGCGGGGGGGCTGGCCGGGGAGCTGTTTTTT | CASSLELAGGLAGELFF
TRBJ2-5 | NA | NA | TRBV5-1 | TGCGCCAGCAGCTCCCCACCGGAAGAGACCCAGTACTTC | CASSSPPEETQYF
TRBJ2-1 | NA | NA | TRBV19 | TGTGCCAGTAGGCGACAGGTGGGGACCCATGAGCAGTTCTTC | CASRRQVGTHEQFF
TRBJ1-1 | TRBD1 | NA | TRBV5-1 | TGCGCCAGCAGCAGGCCAGACAGGGCAGTAACTGAAGCTTTCTTT | CASSRPDRAVTEAFF
TRBJ2-7 | TRBD1 | NA | TRBV6-5 | TGTGCCAGCAGTTACTCGTCCACAGGGGAAAAGCAGTACTTC | CASSYSSTGEKQYF
TRBJ1-2 | TRBD1 | once | TRBV2 | TGTGCCAGCAGTGTTGGGCAGGGGGACTATGGCTACACCTTC | CASSVGQGDYGYTF
TRBJ2-3 | NA | NA | TRBV27 | TGTGCCAGCAGTTTATCGTGGTGGCAGGGTAGTAGCACAGATACGCAGTATTTT | CASSLSWWQGSSTDTQYF
TRBJ2-1 | NA | NA | TRBV4-1 | TGCGCCAGCAGCCAAGAGTTGGGGGCCCAGTTCTTC | CASSQELGAQFF
TRBJ2-7 | TRBD1 | NA | TRBV7-2 | TGTGCCAGCAGCTTGCAATCTACAGGGGGCCGGGAGCAGTACTTC | CASSLQSTGGREQYF
TRBJ2-2 | NA | NA | TRBV4-1 | TGCGCCAGCGAAGTGGGACAAAGCACCGGGGAGCTGTTTTTT | CASEVGQSTGELFF
TRBJ1-2 | NA | NA | TRBV5-4 | TGTGCCAGCGAGGCAGGGTGGGAAGGCTACACCTTC | CASEAGWEGYTF
TRBJ2-3 | NA | NA | TRBV29-1 | TGCAGCGCCGACCGAGACACAGATACGCAGTATTTT | CSADRDTDTQYF
TRBJ1-1 | TRBD1 | NA | TRBV11-1 | TGTGCCAGCAGCCCCCCCCCGACAGGGGTGAACACTGAAGCTTTCTTT | CASSPPPTGVNTEAFF
TRBJ2-7 | NA | NA | TRBV6-6 | TGTGCCAGCAGCCAACTAGGGGTATACGAGCAGTACTTC | CASSQLGVYEQYF
TRBJ1-1 | NA | NA | TRBV2 | TGTGCCAGCAGTGAAGCTGTCCCGTCTGAAGCTTTCTTT | CASSEAVPSEAFF
TRBJ2-7 | NA | NA | TRBV11-1 | TGTGCCAGCAGCCCAAGGGGTTACGAGCAGTACTTC | CASSPRGYEQYF
TRBJ1-1 | NA | NA | TRBV11-3 | TGTGCCAGCAGCTTGGGACCCCAAACTGAAGCTTTCTTT | CASSLGPQTEAFF
TRBJ1-3 | NA | NA | TRBV19 | TGTGCCAGTATTTCGGGCGGCTCTGGAAACACCATATATTTT | CASISGGSGNTIYF
TRBJ1-2 | NA | NA | TRBV7-9 | TGTGCCAGCAGCTTGGCGTCGCTAGCTGCCTATGGCTACACCTTC | CASSLASLAAYGYTF
TRBJ1-1 | NA | NA | TRBV19 | TGTGCCAGTAGCCCGGCAGAAGGGCAAGGCACTGAAGCTTTCTTT | CASSPAEGQGTEAFF
TRBJ2-5 | TRBD2 | NA | TRBV5-4 | TGTGCCACCCGACTAGCGGGGGGGCCGGGGACCCAGTACTTC | CATRLAGGPGTQYF
TRBJ1-3 | TRBD1 | NA | TRBV4-3 | TGCGCCAGCAGCCAAGCCGGACAGGACTCTGGAAACACCATATATTTT | CASSQAGQDSGNTIYF
TRBJ2-2 | NA | NA | TRBV19 | TGTGCCAGTACCAACTACCCCACCGGGGAGCTGTTTTTT | CASTNYPTGELFF
TRBJ1-1 | NA | NA | TRBV4-3 | TGCGCCAGCAGCCGGGCTGGGACTCAGAACACTGAAGCTTTCTTT | CASSRAGTQNTEAFF
TRBJ1-5 | TRBD1 | few | TRBV7-9 | TGTGCCAGCAGCTTAACAGGGGGCTTGGGGCCCCAGCATTTT | CASSLTGGLGPQHF
TRBJ1-1 | TRBD1 | NA | TRBV5-1 | TGCGCCAGCAGGACCGGACAGGGGGCGAGGACTGAAGCTTTCTTT | CASRTGQGARTEAFF
TRBJ1-2 | NA | NA | TRBV19 | TGTGCCAGTAGGACTAGGGGCGGCGATGGCTACACCTTC | CASRTRGGDGYTF
TRBJ2-1 | NA | NA | TRBV7-2 | TGTGCCAGCAGCTTATTATCCCTGGGCGGACTTTACAATGAGCAGTTCTTC | CASSLLSLGGLYNEQFF